This TCR beta chain was sequenced for a study of OX40 agonist ivuxolimab in advanced cancers. Whole-study context: Prior checkpoint blockade (anti-PD-1, anti-PD-L1 or anti-CTLA-4) was permitted; less than 45% had it.

J gave up 9 bases and V 2 bases, and 9 bases lay outside the gene matches. The CDR3 covers 15 residues. Germline CDR1 and CDR2: MGHRA and YSYEKL. With respect to this clone: Its target is not known.

General observations from the study: CD4+ and CD8+ T cells in blood underwent clonal expansion by week 6 at 0.1 to 3.0 mg/kg. The authors did not determine the antigen specificity of the expanded peripheral T cells.

The assay was immunoSEQ multiplex PCR, and TCRdb's table has in-frame clones only and misses some. The table lists some 35,000 clones, around 85% of them singletons, with 35% to 40% in the top ten. Specimen: CD4+ or CD8+ T cells sorted from blood, collected in a trial of the OX40 agonist ivuxolimab. This TCR was recovered from an adult with an advanced solid tumor such as melanoma, head and neck, liver or kidney cancer. This sequence joins TRBV4-1 and TRBJ2-2; 7 nucleotides agree with TRBD1. CDR3 DNA sequence: TGCGCCAGCAGCCAACCCCCGGCAGGGGGTAGGGAGCTGTTTTTT. Amino acids: CASSQPPAGGRELFF.